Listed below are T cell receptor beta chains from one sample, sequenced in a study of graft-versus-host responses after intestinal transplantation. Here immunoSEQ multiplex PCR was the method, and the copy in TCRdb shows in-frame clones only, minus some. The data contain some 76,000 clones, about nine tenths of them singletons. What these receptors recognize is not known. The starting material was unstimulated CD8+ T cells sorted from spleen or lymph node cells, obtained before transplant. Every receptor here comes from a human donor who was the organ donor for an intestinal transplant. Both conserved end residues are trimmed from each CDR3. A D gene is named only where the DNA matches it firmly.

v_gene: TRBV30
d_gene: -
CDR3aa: AWSVGWSLSGANVLT

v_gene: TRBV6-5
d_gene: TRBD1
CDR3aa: ASSYSPGQGGNEQF

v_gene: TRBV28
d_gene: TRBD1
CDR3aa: ASSRDRGNVLGPTYEQY

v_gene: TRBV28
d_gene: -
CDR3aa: ASRPAGMAYEQY

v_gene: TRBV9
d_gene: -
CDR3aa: ASTLPENTEAF

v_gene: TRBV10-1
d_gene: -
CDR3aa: ASTVEPARRSNRIENTEAF

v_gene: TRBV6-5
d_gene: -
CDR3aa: ASSELSGANVLT

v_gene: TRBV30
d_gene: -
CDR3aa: AWSRQGEVDYGYT

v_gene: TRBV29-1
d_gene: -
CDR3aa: SVETPWLGYT

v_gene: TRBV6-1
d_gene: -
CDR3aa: ASSVTGLLNTEAF

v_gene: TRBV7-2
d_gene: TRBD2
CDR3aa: ASSVSGGIYEQY

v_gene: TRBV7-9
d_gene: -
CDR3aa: ASSRGRTWGQKSYGYT

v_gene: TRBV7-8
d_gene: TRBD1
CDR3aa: ASSSWTGSNQPQH

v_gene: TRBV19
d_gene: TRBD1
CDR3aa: ATKLTGGGENTEAF

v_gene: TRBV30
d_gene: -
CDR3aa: AWSVGPDTQY

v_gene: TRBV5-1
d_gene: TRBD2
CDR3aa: ASSLWSSGVSTDTQY

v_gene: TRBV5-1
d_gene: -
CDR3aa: ASSGYGTGELF

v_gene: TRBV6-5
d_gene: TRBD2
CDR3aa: ASRLAGVYEQY

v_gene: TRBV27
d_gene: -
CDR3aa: ASSLSLEGYEQY

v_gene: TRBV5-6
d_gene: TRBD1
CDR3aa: ASNVVGTGGGNGYT

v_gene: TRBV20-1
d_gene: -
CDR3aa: SAQRDT

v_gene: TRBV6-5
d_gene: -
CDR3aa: ASSYFDGTGNTIY

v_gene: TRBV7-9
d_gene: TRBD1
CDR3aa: ASSLTGTGGLYEQY

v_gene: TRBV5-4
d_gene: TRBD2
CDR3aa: ASSERGVSYEQY

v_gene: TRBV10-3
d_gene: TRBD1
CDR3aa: AIRASGQGVSPLH

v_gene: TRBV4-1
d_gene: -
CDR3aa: ASSGYSDSSTEAF

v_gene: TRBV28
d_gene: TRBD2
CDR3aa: ASSPTSGGLGELF

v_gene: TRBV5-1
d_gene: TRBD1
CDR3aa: ASSFHRGEADGYT

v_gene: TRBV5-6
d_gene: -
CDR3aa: ASSFTGTRKRGYQQY

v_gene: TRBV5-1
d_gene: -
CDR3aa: ASSFIGPGEGYT

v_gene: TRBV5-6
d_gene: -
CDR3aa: ASSLGLAGSTGELF

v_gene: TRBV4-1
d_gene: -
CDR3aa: ASSLGQGYGYT

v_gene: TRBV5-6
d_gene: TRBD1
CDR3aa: ASTESGTVNTEAF

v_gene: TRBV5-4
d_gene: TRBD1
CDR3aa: ASSLDPGQGSNYGYT

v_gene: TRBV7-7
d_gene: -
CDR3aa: ASSLKNTDTQY

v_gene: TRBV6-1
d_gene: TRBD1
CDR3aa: ASSEGQGAFYEQY

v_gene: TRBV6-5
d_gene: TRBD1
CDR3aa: ASSPGTGASYEQY

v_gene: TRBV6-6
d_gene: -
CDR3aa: ASSSLVEADTQY

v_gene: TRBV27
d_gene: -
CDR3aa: ASSLGGNEQF

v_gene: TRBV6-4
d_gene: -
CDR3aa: ASSPSEYNEQF

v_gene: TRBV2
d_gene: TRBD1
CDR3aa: ASSVPGQGYTDTQY

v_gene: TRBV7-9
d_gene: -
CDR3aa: ASSLPGQVNTEAF

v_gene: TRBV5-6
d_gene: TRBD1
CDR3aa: ASSPGGTGMETQY

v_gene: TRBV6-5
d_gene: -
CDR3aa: ASILGLNTEAF

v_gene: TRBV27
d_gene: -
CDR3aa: ASSGSGMEFNSPLH

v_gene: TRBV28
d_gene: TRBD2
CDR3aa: ASTSHGGKPNTGELF

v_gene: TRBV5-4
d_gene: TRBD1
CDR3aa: ASSRDSSEAF

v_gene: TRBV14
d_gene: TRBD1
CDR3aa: ASSQTGTGHQETQY

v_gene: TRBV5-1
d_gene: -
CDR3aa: ASSPPVAGANVLT

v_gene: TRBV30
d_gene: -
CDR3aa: AWSMGLGYEQY

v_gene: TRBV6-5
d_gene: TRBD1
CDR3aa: ASSYSRQGSGEQY

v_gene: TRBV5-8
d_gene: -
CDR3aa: ASSSDRDPIILNTEAF

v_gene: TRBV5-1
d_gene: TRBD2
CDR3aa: ASSTSGGDEQF